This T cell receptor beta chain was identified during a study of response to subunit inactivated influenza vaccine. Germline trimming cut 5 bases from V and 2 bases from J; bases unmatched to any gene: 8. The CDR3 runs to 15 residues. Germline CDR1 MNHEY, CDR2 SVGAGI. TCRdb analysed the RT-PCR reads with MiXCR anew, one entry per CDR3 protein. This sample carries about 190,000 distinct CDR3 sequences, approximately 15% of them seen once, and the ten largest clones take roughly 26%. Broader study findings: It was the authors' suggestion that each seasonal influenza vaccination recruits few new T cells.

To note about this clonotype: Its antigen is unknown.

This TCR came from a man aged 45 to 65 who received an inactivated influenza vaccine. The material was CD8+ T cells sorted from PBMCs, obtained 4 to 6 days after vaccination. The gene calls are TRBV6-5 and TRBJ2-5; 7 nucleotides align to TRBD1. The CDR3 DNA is TGTGCCAGCAGTCACGGAGGCAGGGGGCAAGAGACCCAGTACTTC. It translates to CASSHGGRGQETQYF.